The source of this T cell receptor beta chain is a study of identical twins. Study-wide findings and caveats: Partly confounded zero-insertion analyses could result from invariant MAIT and iNKT cells.

TCRdb redid the calling of the 5' RACE reads with MiXCR, one entry per CDR3 protein. The sample carries about 520,000 distinct CDR3 sequences, under 25% recorded once. V gave up 7 bases and J gave up 8 bases, with 17 bases separating them. There are 13 residues in the CDR3. This clonotype was observed a handful of times. Its antigen is not identified. The same specimen was also included in a second study, on T cells expressing NK-cell markers. This second study notes: One of the eight sequenced donors was seronegative, whereas the other seven were HCMV-seropositive.

The clonotype was recovered from a woman younger than 35 in good health. The material sequenced was CD4+ T cells sorted from blood. This chain uses TRBV12-3 or TRBV12-4 with TRBJ1-1; possible D gene TRBD1, 6 bases. CDR3 loop: CASNDQGMGEAFF. In DNA form, the CDR3 reads TGTGCCAGCAACGACCAGGGGATGGGCGAAGCTTTCTTT.